A single sample is the source of the 25 T cell receptor beta chains below, sequenced in a study of control samples from healthy donors and cancer patients. Clones were sequenced by immunoSEQ multiplex PCR, and TCRdb holds only the in-frame ones, with some missing. Its table records about 210,000 clones. Input material: blood. Receptors were obtained from a woman aged 25-40 years in good health.

The rearrangement links TRBV30 to TRBJ2-3; D not resolved. Deletions cut 2 bases from V and 5 bases from J, with 5 bases between. Per germline, CDR1 GTSNPN and CDR2 SVGIG (reference sequence). There are 11 residues in the CDR3. CDR3 bases: TGTGCCTGGAGTCCCGAAGATACGCAGTATTTT. This gives the protein CAWSPEDTQYF.

The V and J genes are TRBV4-1 and TRBJ2-5; no clear D gene. CDR3 length: 14 amino acids. CDR1 and CDR2 (germline): MGHRA, YSYEKL. Trimming left V 5 bases short and J 1 base short, with 11 bases between. CDR3 nucleotide sequence: TGCGCCAGCAGCTCTGAAATGATCCAAGAGACCCAGTACTTC. Protein product: CASSSEMIQETQYF.

The chain uses TRBV12-3 or TRBV12-4 and TRBJ1-5; D not resolved. The length of the CDR3 is 13 residues. Trimming removed 5 bases at V and 5 bases at J, with 10 bases between. The CDR3 here is CASSIETYQPQHF. The CDR3 DNA reads as TGTGCCAGCAGTATTGAGACTTATCAGCCCCAGCATTTT.

This chain links TRBV27 with TRBJ1-5; D is uncertain. Trimming took 5 bases from V and 4 from J, leaving 12 bases between them. The germline V gene encodes CDR1 MNHEY and CDR2 SMNVEV (reference sequence). The CDR3 consists of 14 residues. Here the CDR3 DNA reads TGTGCCAGCAGTCTACGTTATTCGAATCAGCCCCAGCATTTT. This sequence encodes CASSLRYSNQPQHF.

CDR3 loop: CASLQNTEAFF. CDR3 DNA: TGTGCCAGTCTACAGAACACTGAAGCTTTCTTT. The V gene is TRBV19, the J gene TRBJ1-1, with unresolved D. CDR1 is LNHDA and CDR2 is SQIVND in the germline V gene (reference sequence). The length of the CDR3 is 11 residues. Trimming took 8 bases from V and 1 from J, leaving 5 bases between them. Full variable domain (remainder filled in from reference TRBV19 and TRBJ1-1): DGGITQSPKYLFRKEGQNVTLSCEQNLNHDAMYWYRQDPGQGLRLIYYSQIVNDFQKGDIAEGYSVSREKKESFPLTVTSAQKNPTAFYLCASLQNTEAFFGQGTRLTVV.

The chain employs TRBV5-1 and TRBJ1-1; D is undetermined. CDR1 is SGHRS and CDR2 is YFSETQ in the germline V gene. Trimming cost V 0 bases and J 8 bases, with 8 bases left between them. The CDR3 has 12 amino acids. CDR3 protein: CASSLGGLEAFF. The CDR3 DNA reads as TGCGCCAGCAGCTTGGGAGGGCTAGAAGCTTTCTTT.

V gene TRBV28 combines with J gene TRBJ1-6; tentative D call: TRBD1 (5 bases). The germline V gene has CDR1 MDHEN and CDR2 SYDVKM. V was trimmed by 3 bases and J by 10 bases, leaving 13 bases between them. The CDR3 loop spans 14 amino acids. The CDR3 region is CASSFGTQRSPLHF. CDR3 sequence (DNA): TGTGCCAGCAGTTTTGGGACCCAGAGGTCACCCCTCCACTTT.

This chain joins TRBV30 and TRBJ2-5; D remains unclear. The V gene's germline CDR1 is GTSNPN and CDR2 SVGIG (reference sequence). CDR3 size: 13 residues. V was cut by 0 bases and J by 1 base, with 6 bases left in between. The DNA for the CDR3 is TGTGCCTGGAGTGTCCGCATCCAAGAGACCCAGTACTTC. This codes for CAWSVRIQETQYF.

The chain couples TRBV28 to TRBJ1-2; the D is unclear. Germline-derived CDR1 and CDR2 are MDHEN and SYDVKM. V was shortened by 8 bases and J by 7 bases, with 20 bases between the two germline ends. The CDR3 has 14 amino acids. CDR3 in amino acids: CASQPGEKIAGYTF. The CDR3, as DNA: TGTGCCAGCCAGCCGGGAGAAAAAATCGCTGGCTACACCTTC.

V and J are TRBV3-1 (or the pseudogene TRBV3-2) and TRBJ2-6; D remains unclear. This CDR3 is 13 amino acids long. Trimming shortened V by 8 bases and J by 2 bases, and 7 bases separated the two germline ends. Per the germline V gene, CDR1 is LGHDT and CDR2 is YNNKEL (reference sequence). CDR3 sequence (DNA): TGTGCCAGCGGAAAAACTGGGGCCAACGTCCTGACTTTC. Protein product: CASGKTGANVLTF.

The chain combines TRBV5-4 with TRBJ2-1; TRBD1 or TRBD2 may be the D gene (6 bases each). Germline V CDR1 and CDR2: SGHNT, YYREEE (reference sequence). This CDR3 is built from 14 residues. The ends were cut back, 4 bases at V and 6 bases at J, with 14 bases in the middle. In DNA, the CDR3 is TGTGCCAGCAGCCCCCCTAGGGGGGTCAATGAGCAGTTCTTC. Encoded protein: CASSPPRGVNEQFF.

This sequence joins TRBV9 and TRBJ2-2, with D uncertain. The germline V gene encodes CDR1 SGDLS and CDR2 YYNGEE. The CDR3 runs 15 residues. V lost 0 bases and J 3 bases, leaving 9 bases between the germline ends. The chain's CDR3 is CASSVASVDTGELFF. Here the CDR3 DNA reads TGTGCCAGCAGCGTAGCTTCAGTGGACACCGGGGAGCTGTTTTTT.

J is TRBJ2-7 and V is TRBV6-5, with 7 bases aligning to TRBD1. The CDR3 loop spans 16 amino acids. Trimming cost V 0 bases and J 3 bases; bases outside gene matches: 8. Germline lookup yields CDR1 MNHEY and CDR2 SVGAGI. CDR3 in amino acids: CASSYSPDRRYYEQYF. In nucleotides, the CDR3 is TGTGCCAGCAGTTACTCACCGGACAGGAGGTACTACGAGCAGTACTTC.

The chain employs TRBV6-2 or TRBV6-3 and TRBJ2-1, with TRBD2 identical over 14 bases. In germline, CDR1 is MNHEY, CDR2 SVGEGT. Germline trimming cut 4 bases from V and 9 bases from J; bases unmatched to any gene: 5. This CDR3 contains 15 residues. The CDR3 nucleotides read TGTGCCAGCAGTTCTGGGACTAGCGGGGGTATTGAGCAGTTCTTC. It encodes CASSSGTSGGIEQFF.

The chain couples TRBV19 to TRBJ1-3; no clear D. The CDR3 spans 14 residues. V lost 4 bases and J lost 0, with 7 bases in between. In germline, CDR1 is LNHDA, CDR2 SQIVND (reference sequence). This CDR3 reads CASSTQSSGNTIYF. CDR3 coding DNA: TGTGCCAGTAGTACCCAGAGCTCTGGAAACACCATATATTTT.

V is TRBV28 and J is TRBJ2-5; possibly TRBD1 or TRBD2 for D (5 bases each). V gave up 3 bases and J gave up 7 bases, with 18 bases separating them. CDR3 length: 15 residues. Germline V gene lookup returns CDR1 MDHEN and CDR2 SYDVKM. In DNA, the CDR3 is TGTGCCAGCAGTTTTAAAGGGACCGGTGGGAGGACCCAGTACTTC. Protein: CASSFKGTGGRTQYF.

This chain uses TRBV5-1 with TRBJ1-1; 7 nucleotides match TRBD1. There are 14 residues in the CDR3. The V gene's germline CDR1 is SGHRS and CDR2 YFSETQ. The trim removed 4 bases at V and 3 bases at J, leaving 6 bases unmatched. CDR3 nucleotide sequence: TGCGCCAGCAGCATTCAGGGGGAATACACTGAAGCTTTCTTT. This encodes CASSIQGEYTEAFF.

The chain combines TRBV27 with TRBJ1-2, with TRBD1 as a possible D gene (5 bases). The ends were cut back, 5 bases at V and 6 bases at J, with 19 bases in the middle. The length of the CDR3 is 15 residues. Germline CDR1 reads MNHEY; CDR2 reads SMNVEV (reference sequence). The CDR3 DNA reads as TGTGCCAGCAGTCCCTCTCGGGGCAGGCTTGATGGCTACACCTTC. Translated, it gives CASSPSRGRLDGYTF.

This chain connects TRBV29-1 to TRBJ1-1, with 7 bases aligning to TRBD1. Trimming at V came to 3 bases and at J to 4 bases, leaving 5 bases not matched to a gene. Germline values: CDR1 SQVTM, CDR2 ANQGSEA. This CDR3 is 13 amino acids long. Here the CDR3 reads CSVETGPGTEAFF. DNA of the CDR3: TGCAGCGTTGAGACAGGGCCAGGCACTGAAGCTTTCTTT. Together with reference TRBV29-1 and TRBJ1-1, the CDR3 gives the full variable domain: SAVISQKPSRDICQRGTSLTIQCQVDSQVTMMFWYRQQPGQSLTLIATANQGSEATYESGFVIDKFPISRPNLTFSTLTVSNMSPEDSSIYLCSVETGPGTEAFFGQGTRLTVV.

The chain is built from TRBV19 and TRBJ1-5; unclear D gene. V lost 3 bases and J lost 3, with 9 bases in between. Germline loops: CDR1 LNHDA, CDR2 SQIVND (reference sequence). CDR3 length: 14 amino acids. Here the CDR3 DNA reads TGTGCCAGTAGTATGTGGGTCTTCAATCAGCCCCAGCATTTT. Translation: CASSMWVFNQPQHF.

Regarding this clone: Sequence at one end of the junction differs from germline and may be a read error. The chain combines TRBV6-2 or TRBV6-3 with TRBJ2-7; no clear D gene. Germline CDR1 is MNHEY and CDR2 is SVGEGT. The CDR3 runs 11 residues. CDR3 loop: CASSHSYEQYF. The CDR3 DNA reads TGTGCCAGCAGTCACTCCTACGAGCAGTACTTC.

The chain recombines TRBV13 with TRBJ2-4, with no clear D. This CDR3 region has 16 residues. In germline, CDR1 is PRHDT, CDR2 FYEKMQ (reference sequence). V was pared by 4 bases and J by 0 bases, with 13 bases between. The DNA for the CDR3 is TGTGCCAGCAGCTCAAGTTTGGGATTAGCCAAAAACATTCAGTACTTC. Protein sequence: CASSSSLGLAKNIQYF.

The chain employs TRBV11-2 and TRBJ2-7; possible D gene TRBD1, 6 bases. The V gene's germline CDR1 is SGHAT and CDR2 FQNNGV. Trimming shortened V by 1 base and J by 0 bases, and 10 bases separated the two germline ends. The CDR3 loop spans 15 amino acids. The CDR3 is CASSLAPRGSYEQYF. Written as DNA, the CDR3 is TGTGCCAGCAGCTTAGCCCCCAGGGGCTCCTACGAGCAGTACTTC.

J is TRBJ2-7 and V is TRBV7-2, with D possibly being TRBD2 (5 bases). The ends were cut back, 2 bases at V and 4 bases at J, with 15 bases in the middle. Germline assignment: CDR1 SGHTA and CDR2 FQGNSA. The CDR3 totals 15 residues. The CDR3 loop is CASSLSSSWKYEQYF. CDR3 bases: TGTGCCAGCAGCTTATCGTCTAGCTGGAAGTACGAGCAGTACTTC.

The chain combines TRBV6-4 with TRBJ2-2; tentatively, D is TRBD2 (5 bases). Deletions cut 7 bases from V and 8 bases from J, with 14 bases between. The CDR3 consists of 13 residues. CDR1 is MRHNA and CDR2 is SNTAGT in the germline V gene. CDR3 protein: CASMREAAGELFF. The CDR3, as DNA: TGTGCCAGCATGAGAGAAGCGGCTGGGGAGCTGTTTTTT.